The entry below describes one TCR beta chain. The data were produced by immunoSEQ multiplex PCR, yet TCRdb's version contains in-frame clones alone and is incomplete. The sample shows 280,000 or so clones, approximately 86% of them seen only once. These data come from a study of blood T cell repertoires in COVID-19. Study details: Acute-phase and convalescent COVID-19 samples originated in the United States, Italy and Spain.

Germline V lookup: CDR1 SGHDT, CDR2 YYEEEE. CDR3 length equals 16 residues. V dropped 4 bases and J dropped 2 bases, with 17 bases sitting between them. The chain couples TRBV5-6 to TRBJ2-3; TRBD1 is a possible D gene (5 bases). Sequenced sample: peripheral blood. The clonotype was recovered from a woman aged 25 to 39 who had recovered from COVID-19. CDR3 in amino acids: CASSVTAKGPTDTQYF. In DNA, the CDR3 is TGTGCCAGCAGCGTGACAGCTAAAGGACCCACAGATACGCAGTATTTT.